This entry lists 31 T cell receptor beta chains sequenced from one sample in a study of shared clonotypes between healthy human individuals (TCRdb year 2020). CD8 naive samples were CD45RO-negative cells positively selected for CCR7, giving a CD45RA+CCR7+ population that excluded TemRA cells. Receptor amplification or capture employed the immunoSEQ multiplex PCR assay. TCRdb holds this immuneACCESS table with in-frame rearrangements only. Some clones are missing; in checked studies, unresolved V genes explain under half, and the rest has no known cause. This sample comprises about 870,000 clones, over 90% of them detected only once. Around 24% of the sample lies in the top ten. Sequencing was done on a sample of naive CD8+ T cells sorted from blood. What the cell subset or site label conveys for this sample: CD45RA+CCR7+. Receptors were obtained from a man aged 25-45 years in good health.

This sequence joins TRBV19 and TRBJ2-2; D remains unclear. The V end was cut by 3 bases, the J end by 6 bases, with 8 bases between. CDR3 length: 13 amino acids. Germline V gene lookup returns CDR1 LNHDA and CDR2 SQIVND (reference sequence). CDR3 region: CASSIEDPGELFF. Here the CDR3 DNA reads TGTGCCAGTAGTATCGAAGATCCCGGGGAGCTGTTTTTT.

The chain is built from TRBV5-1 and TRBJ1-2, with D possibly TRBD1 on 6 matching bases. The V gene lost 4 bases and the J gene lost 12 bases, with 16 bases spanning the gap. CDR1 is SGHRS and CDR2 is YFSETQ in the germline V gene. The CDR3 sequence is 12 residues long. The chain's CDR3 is CASSPGTIQNTF. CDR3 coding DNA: TGCGCCAGCAGCCCCGGGACAATTCAAAACACCTTC.

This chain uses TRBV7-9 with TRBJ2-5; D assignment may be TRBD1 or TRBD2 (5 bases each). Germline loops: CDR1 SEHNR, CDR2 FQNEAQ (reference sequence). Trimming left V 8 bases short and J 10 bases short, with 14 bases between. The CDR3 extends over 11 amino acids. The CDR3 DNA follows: TGTGCCAGCTTCTCCGGGGCCCGCCAGTACTTC. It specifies CASFSGARQYF. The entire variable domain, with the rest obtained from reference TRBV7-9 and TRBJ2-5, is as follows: DTGVSQNPRHKITKRGQNVTFRCDPISEHNRLYWYRQTLGQGPEFLTYFQNEAQLEKSRLLSDRFSAERPKGSFSTLEIQRTEQGDSAMYLCASFSGARQYFGPGTRLLVL.

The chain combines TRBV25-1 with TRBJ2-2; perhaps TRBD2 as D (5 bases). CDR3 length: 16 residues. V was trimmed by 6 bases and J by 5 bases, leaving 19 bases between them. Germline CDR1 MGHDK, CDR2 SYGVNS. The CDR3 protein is CASRSIPPGVTGELFF. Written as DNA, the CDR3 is TGTGCCAGCAGATCTATTCCACCCGGGGTGACCGGGGAGCTGTTTTTT.

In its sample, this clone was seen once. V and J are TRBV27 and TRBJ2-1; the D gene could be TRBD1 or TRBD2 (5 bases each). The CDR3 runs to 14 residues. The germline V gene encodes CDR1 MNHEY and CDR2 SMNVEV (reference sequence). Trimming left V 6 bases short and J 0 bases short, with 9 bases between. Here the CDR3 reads CASSAGSSYNEQFF. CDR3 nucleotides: TGTGCCAGCAGCGCAGGGAGCTCCTACAATGAGCAGTTCTTC.

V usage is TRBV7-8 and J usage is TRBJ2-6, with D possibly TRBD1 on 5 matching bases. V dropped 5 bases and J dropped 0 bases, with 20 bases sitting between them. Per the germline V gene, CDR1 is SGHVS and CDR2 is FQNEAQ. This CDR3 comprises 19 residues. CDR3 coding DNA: TGTGCCAGCAGCACCCCTAGTAGGACATCTTCCTCTGGGGCCAACGTCCTGACTTTC. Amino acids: CASSTPSRTSSSGANVLTF. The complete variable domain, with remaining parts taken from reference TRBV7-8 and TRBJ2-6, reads GAGVSQSPRYKVAKRGQDVALRCDPISGHVSLFWYQQALGQGPEFLTYFQNEAQLDKSGLPSDRFFAERPEGSVSTLKIQRTQQEDSAVYLCASSTPSRTSSSGANVLTFGAGSRLTVL.

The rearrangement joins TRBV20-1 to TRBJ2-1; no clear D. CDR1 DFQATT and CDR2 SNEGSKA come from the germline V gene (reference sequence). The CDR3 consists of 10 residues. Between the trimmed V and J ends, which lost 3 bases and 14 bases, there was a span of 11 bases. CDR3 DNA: TGCAGTGCTAGGAGGCAGAGAAAGTTCTTC. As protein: CSARRQRKFF.

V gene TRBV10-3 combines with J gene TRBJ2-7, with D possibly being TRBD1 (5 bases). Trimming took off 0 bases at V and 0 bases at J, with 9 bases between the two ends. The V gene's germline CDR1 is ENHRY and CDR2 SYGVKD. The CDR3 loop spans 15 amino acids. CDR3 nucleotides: TGTGCCATCAGTGAGTCTGCAGGGATCTCCTACGAGCAGTACTTC. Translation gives CAISESAGISYEQYF.

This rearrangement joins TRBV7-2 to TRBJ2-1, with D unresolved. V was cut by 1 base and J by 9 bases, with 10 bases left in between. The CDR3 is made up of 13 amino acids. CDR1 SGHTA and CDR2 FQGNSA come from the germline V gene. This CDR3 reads CASSLVGVGEQFF. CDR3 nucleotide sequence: TGTGCCAGCAGCTTAGTCGGCGTGGGTGAGCAGTTCTTC.

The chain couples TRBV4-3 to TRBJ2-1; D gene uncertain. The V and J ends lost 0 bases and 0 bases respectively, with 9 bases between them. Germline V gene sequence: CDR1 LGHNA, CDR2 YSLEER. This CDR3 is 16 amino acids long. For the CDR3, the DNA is TGCGCCAGCAGCCAAGAGGCGACGAGCTCCTACAATGAGCAGTTCTTC. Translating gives CASSQEATSSYNEQFF.

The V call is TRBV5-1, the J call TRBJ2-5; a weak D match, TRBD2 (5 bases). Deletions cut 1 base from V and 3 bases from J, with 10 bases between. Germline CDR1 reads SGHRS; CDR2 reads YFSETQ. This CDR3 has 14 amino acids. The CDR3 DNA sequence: TGCGCCAGCAGCTTGCGAGGGTATGAAGAGACCCAGTACTTC. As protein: CASSLRGYEETQYF.

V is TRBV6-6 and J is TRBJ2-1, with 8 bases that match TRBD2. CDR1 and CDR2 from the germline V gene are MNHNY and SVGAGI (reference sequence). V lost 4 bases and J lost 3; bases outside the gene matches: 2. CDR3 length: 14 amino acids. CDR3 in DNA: TGTGCCAGCAGTTGGGGGACTAGCTACAATGAGCAGTTCTTC. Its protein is CASSWGTSYNEQFF.

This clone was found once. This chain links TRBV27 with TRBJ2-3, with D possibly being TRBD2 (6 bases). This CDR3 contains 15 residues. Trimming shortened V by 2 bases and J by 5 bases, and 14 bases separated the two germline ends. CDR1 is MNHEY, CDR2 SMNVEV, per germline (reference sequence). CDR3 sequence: CASSLVGGSGDTQYF. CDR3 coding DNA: TGTGCCAGCAGTTTAGTGGGGGGTTCGGGAGATACGCAGTATTTT.

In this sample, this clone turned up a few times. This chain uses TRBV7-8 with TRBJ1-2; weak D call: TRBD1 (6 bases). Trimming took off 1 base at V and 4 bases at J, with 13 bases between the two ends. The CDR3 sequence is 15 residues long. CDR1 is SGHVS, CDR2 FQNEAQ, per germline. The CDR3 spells CASSLDEQDSYGYTF. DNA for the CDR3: TGTGCCAGCAGCTTAGATGAGCAGGACAGCTATGGCTACACCTTC.

As DNA, the CDR3 is TGCGCCAGCAGCCAAGAGCTAGCGGGAGATAATGAGCAGTTCTTC. Translating gives CASSQELAGDNEQFF. The J gene is TRBJ2-1, the V gene TRBV4-3, with 10 nucleotides matching TRBD2. J gave up 7 bases and V 0 bases, and 3 bases lay outside the gene matches. CDR3 length: 15 residues. Per the germline V gene, CDR1 is LGHNA and CDR2 is YSLEER.

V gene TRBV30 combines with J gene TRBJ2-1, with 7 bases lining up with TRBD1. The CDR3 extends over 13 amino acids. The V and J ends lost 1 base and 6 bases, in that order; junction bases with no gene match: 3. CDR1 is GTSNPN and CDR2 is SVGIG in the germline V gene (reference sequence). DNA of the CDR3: TGTGCCTGGAGTGCCACAGGGGTCAATGAGCAGTTCTTC. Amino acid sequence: CAWSATGVNEQFF.

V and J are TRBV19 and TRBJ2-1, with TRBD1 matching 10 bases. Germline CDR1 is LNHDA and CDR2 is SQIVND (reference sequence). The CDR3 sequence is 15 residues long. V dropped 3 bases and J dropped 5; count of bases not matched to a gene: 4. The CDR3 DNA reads TGTGCCAGTAGTATCCCCGGGACAGGGGACAATGAGCAGTTCTTC. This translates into CASSIPGTGDNEQFF.

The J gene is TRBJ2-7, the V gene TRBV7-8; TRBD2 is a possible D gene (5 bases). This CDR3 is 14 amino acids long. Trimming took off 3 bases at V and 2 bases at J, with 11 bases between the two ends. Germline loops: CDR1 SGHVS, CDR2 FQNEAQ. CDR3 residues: CASSFLTTTYEQYF. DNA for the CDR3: TGTGCCAGCAGCTTCCTGACTACCACCTACGAGCAGTACTTC.

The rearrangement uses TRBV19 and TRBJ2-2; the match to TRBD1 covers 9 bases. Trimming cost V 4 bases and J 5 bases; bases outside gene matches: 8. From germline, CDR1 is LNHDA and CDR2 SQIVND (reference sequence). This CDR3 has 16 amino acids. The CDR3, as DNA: TGTGCCAGTAGTAGCTCCGGGACAGGGAGGACCGGGGAGCTGTTTTTT. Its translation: CASSSSGTGRTGELFF.

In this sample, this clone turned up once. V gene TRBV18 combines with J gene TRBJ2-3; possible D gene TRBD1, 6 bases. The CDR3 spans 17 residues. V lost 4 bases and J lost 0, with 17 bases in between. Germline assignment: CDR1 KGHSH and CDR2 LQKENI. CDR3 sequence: CASSRRDTRASTDTQYF. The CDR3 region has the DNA TGTGCCAGCTCACGCCGGGACACCCGTGCTAGCACAGATACGCAGTATTTT.

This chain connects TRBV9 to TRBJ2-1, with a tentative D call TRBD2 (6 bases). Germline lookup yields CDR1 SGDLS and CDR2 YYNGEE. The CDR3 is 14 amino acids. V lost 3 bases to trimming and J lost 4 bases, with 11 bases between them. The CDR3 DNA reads TGTGCCAGCAGCGACCCGGGAGCATACAATGAGCAGTTCTTC. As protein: CASSDPGAYNEQFF.

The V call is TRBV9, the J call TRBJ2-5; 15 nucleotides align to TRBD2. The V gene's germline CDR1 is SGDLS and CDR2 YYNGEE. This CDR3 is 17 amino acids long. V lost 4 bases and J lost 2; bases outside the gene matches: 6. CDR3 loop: CASSIGLAGGSQETQYF. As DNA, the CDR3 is TGTGCCAGCAGCATCGGACTAGCGGGAGGGAGTCAAGAGACCCAGTACTTC.

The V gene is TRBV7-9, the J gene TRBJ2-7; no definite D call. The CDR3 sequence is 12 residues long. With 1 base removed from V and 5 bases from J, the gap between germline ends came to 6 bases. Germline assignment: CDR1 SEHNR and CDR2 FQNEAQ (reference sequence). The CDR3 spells CASSLVQDEQYF. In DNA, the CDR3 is TGTGCCAGCAGCTTAGTCCAGGACGAGCAGTACTTC.

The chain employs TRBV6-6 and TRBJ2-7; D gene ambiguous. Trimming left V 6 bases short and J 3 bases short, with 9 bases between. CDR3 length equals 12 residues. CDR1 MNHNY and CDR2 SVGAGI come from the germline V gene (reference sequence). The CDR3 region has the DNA TGTGCCAGCAGCCGCAAGTACTACGAGCAGTACTTC. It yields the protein CASSRKYYEQYF.

The CDR3 reads CASSLTGGYGYTF. CDR3 nucleotide sequence: TGTGCCAGCAGCTTGACAGGTGGTTATGGCTACACCTTC. The chain links TRBV13 to TRBJ1-2, with a weak D call TRBD1 (6 bases). The CDR3 is 13 residues long. Trimming stripped 3 bases from V and 5 bases from J, with 10 bases between. Germline V lookup: CDR1 PRHDT, CDR2 FYEKMQ (reference sequence).

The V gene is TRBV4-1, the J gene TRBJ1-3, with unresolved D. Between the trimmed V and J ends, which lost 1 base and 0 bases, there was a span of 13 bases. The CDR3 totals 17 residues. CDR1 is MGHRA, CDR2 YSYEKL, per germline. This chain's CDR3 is CASSQGNTVYSGNTIYF. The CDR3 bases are TGCGCCAGCAGCCAAGGTAACACAGTCTACTCTGGAAACACCATATATTTT.

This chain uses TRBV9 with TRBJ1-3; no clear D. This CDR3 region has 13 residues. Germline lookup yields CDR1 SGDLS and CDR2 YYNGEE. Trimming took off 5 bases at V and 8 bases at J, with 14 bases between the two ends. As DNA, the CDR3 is TGTGCCAGCAGAAGTGAAAGCTTGGACACCATATATTTT. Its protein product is CASRSESLDTIYF.

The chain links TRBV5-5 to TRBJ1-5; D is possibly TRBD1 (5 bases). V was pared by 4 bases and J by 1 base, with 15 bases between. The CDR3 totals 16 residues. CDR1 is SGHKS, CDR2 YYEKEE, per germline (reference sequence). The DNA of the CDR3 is TGTGCCAGCAGCCCCGACAGATCACGAAGCAATCAGCCCCAGCATTTT. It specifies CASSPDRSRSNQPQHF.

The CDR3 is CASSQTSGSVTDEQYF. The CDR3 nucleotides read TGCGCCAGCAGTCAAACTAGCGGGAGTGTGACAGACGAGCAGTACTTC. The chain combines TRBV10-1 with TRBJ2-7; 11 bases fit TRBD2. The CDR3 totals 16 residues. Germline V gives CDR1 WNHNN, CDR2 SYGVQD (reference sequence). Trimming took 5 bases from V and 5 from J; bases not matched to a gene: 11.

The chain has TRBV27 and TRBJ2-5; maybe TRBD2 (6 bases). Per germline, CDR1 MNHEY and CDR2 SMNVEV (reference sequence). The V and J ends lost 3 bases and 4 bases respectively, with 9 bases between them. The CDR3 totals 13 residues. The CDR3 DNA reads TGTGCCAGCAGTTTTTTTAGCGGAGAGACCCAGTACTTC. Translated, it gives CASSFFSGETQYF.

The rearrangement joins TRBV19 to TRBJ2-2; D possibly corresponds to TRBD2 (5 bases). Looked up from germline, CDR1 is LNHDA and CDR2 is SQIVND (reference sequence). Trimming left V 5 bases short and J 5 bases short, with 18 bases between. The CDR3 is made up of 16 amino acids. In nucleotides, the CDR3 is TGTGCCAGTAGTCTTGGGATAGCGCTTGATACCGGGGAGCTGTTTTTT. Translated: CASSLGIALDTGELFF.